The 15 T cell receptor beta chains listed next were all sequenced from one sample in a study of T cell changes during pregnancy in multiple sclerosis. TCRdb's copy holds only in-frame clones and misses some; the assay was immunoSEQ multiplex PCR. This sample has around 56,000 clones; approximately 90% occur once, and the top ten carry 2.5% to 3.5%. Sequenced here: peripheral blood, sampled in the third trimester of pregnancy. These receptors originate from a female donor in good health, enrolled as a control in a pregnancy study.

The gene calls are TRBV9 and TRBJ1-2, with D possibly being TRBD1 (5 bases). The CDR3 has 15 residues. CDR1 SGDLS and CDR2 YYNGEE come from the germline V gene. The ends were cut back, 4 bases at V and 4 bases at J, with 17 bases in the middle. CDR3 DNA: TGTGCCAGCAGCCCCTGGGGCAGAATGCGCTATGGCTACACCTTC. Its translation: CASSPWGRMRYGYTF. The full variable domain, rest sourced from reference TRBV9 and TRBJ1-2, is DSGVTQTPKHLITATGQRVTLRCSPRSGDLSVYWYQQSLDQGLQFLIQYYNGEERAKGNILERFSAQQFPDLHSELNLSSLELGDSALYFCASSPWGRMRYGYTFGSGTRLTVV.

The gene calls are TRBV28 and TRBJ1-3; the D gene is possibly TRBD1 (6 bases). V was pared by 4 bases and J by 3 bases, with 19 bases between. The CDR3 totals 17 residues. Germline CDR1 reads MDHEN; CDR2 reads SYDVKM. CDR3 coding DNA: TGTGCCAGCAGTTCGCCGGGGGGGCTAGGGAATGGAAACACCATATATTTT. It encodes CASSSPGGLGNGNTIYF. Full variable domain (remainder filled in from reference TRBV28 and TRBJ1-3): DVKVTQSSRYLVKRTGEKVFLECVQDMDHENMFWYRQDPGLGLRLIYFSYDVKMKEKGDIPEGYSVSREKKERFSLILESASTNQTSMYLCASSSPGGLGNGNTIYFGEGSWLTVV.

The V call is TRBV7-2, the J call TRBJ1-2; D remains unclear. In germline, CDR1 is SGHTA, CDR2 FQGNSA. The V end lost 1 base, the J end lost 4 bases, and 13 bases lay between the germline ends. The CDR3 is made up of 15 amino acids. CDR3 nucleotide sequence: TGTGCCAGCAGCTTAGACCCCAGTCCGATCTATGGCTACACCTTC. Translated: CASSLDPSPIYGYTF.

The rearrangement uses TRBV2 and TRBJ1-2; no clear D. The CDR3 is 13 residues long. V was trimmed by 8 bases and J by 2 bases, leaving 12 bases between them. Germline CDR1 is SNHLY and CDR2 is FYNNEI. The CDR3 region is CASLADKNYGYTF. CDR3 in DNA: TGTGCCAGCCTGGCCGATAAGAACTATGGCTACACCTTC.

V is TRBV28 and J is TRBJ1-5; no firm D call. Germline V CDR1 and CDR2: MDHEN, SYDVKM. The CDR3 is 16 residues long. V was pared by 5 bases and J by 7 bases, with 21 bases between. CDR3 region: CASSGRDLPPGQPQHF. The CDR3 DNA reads TGTGCCAGCAGTGGGCGGGATCTCCCCCCTGGGCAGCCCCAGCATTTT.

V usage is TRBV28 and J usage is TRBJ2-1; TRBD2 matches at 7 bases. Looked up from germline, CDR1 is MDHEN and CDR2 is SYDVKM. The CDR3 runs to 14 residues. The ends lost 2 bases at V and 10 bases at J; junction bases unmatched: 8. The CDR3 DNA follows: TGTGCCAGCAGTTTAGCGTCACTAGCGCAAGAGCAGTTCTTC. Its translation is CASSLASLAQEQFF.

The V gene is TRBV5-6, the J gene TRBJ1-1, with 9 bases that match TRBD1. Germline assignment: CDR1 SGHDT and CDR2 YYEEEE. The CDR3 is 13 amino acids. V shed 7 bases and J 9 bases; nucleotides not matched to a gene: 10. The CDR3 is CASGPGQGLQAFF. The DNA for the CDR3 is TGTGCCAGCGGACCGGGACAGGGCCTACAAGCTTTCTTT.

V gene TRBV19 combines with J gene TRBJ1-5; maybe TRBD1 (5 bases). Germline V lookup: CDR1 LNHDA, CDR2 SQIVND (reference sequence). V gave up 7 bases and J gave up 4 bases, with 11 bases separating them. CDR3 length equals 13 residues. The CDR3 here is CASKKTDNQPQHF. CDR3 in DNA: TGTGCCAGTAAAAAGACAGATAATCAGCCCCAGCATTTT.

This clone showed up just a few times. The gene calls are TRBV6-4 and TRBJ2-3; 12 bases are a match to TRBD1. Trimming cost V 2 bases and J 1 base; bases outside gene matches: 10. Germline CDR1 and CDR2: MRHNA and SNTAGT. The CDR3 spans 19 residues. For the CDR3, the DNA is TGTGCCAGCAGTGACACAGGTCCCGGGACAGGGGGCCGCACAGATACGCAGTATTTT. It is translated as CASSDTGPGTGGRTDTQYF.

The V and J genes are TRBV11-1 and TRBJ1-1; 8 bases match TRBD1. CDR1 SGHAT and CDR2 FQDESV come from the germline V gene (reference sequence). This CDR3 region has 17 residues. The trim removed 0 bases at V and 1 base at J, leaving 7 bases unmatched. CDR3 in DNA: TGTGCCAGCAGCTTAGCGGGCTCAGGGGGCCCGAACACTGAAGCTTTCTTT. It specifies CASSLAGSGGPNTEAFF.

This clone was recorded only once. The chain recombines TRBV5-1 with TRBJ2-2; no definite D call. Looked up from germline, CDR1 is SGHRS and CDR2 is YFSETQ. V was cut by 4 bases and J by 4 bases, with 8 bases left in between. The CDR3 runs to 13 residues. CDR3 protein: CASSPRGTGELFF. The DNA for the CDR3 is TGCGCCAGCAGCCCTCGCGGCACCGGGGAGCTGTTTTTT.

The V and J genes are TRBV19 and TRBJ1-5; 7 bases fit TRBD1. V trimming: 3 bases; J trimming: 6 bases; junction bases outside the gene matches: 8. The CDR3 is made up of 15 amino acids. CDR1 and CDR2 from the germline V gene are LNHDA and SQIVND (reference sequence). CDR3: CASSITGERVQPQHF. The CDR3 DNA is TGTGCCAGTAGTATCACAGGGGAAAGGGTTCAGCCCCAGCATTTT.

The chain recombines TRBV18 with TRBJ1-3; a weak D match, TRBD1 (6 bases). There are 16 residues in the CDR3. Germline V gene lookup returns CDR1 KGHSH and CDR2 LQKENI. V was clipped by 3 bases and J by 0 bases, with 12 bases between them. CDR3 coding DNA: TGTGCCAGCTCACCCTACGGACAGAGCTCTGGAAACACCATATATTTT. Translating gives CASSPYGQSSGNTIYF.

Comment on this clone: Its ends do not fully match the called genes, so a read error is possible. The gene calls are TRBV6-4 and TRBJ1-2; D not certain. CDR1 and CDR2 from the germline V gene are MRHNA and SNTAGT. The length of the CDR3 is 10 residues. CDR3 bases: TGTGCCAGCAGCCCCCGGGAGAACCCCTTC. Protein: CASSPRENPF.

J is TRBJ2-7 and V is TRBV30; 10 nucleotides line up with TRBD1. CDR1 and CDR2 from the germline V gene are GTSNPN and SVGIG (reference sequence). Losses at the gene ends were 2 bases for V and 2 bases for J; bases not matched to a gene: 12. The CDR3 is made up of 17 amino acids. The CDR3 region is CAWSRGQGRRVTYEQYF. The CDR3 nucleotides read TGTGCCTGGAGTCGGGGACAGGGGCGAAGGGTAACCTACGAGCAGTACTTC.